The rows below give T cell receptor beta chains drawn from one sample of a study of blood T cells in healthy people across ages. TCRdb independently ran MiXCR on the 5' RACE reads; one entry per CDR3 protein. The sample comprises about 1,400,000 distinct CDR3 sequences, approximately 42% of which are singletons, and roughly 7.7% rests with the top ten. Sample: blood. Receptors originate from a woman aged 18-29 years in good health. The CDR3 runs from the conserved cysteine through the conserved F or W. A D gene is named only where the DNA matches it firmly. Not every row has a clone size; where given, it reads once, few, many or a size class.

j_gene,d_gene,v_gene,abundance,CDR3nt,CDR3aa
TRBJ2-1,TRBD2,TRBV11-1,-,TGTGCCAGCAGCCCCCGGTGGAGCGGGAGTTCCCAGTTCTTC,CASSPRWSGSSQFF
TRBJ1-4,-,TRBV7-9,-,TGTGCCAGCAGCGGACCGGTTCGGGGAAAACTGTTTTTT,CASSGPVRGKLFF
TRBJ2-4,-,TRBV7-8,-,TGTGCCTGCGAGCCTCGCGGGAAAAACATTCAGTACTTC,CACEPRGKNIQYF
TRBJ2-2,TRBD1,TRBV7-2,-,TGTGCCAGCACCTGGGGACAGGGCGGTACCGGGGAGCTGTTTTTT,CASTWGQGGTGELFF
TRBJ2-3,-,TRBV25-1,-,TGTGCCAGCGGGGAAGGTGATACGCAGTATTTT,CASGEGDTQYF
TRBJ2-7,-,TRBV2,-,TGTGCCAGCAGCCCGGGAGACGCCTTTTCCTACGAGCAGTACTTC,CASSPGDAFSYEQYF
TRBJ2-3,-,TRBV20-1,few,TGCAGTGCTAGGGAGGGAATTAGCACAGATACGCAGTATTTT,CSAREGISTDTQYF
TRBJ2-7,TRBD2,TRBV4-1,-,TGCGCCAGCAGCCAATTACCCCAACTAGCGGGGACCACCTACGAGCAGTACTTC,CASSQLPQLAGTTYEQYF
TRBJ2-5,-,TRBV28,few,TGTGCCAGCAGCTTACAATTGGACTGGTTCCAAGAGACCCAGTACTTC,CASSLQLDWFQETQYF
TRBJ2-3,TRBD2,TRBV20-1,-,TGCAGTGCTAGAGGCCCGGGGGGAGATACGCAGTATTTT,CSARGPGGDTQYF
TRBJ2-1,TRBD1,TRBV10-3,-,TGTGCCATCAGTGACAGGGCAGGGGGAAATGAGCAGTTCTTC,CAISDRAGGNEQFF
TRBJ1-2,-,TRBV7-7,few,TGTGCCAGCAGCTCCCCGGGCGCATCGTCTCCAGGCGGTGGCTACACCTTC,CASSSPGASSPGGGYTF
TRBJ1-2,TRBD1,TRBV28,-,TGTGCCAGCAGTCTGCGGACAGGGAGTGGGCCTGATGGCTACACCTTC,CASSLRTGSGPDGYTF
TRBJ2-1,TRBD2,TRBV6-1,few,TGTGCCAGCAGCAGCGGGGGTATCGATGAGCAGTTCTTC,CASSSGGIDEQFF
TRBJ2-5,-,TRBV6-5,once,TGTGCCAGCAGAACCTTTGGGGGGACCCAGTACTTC,CASRTFGGTQYF
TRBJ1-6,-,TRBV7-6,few,TGTGCCAGCAGCTTAGTACAGGACAATTCACCCCTCCACTTT,CASSLVQDNSPLHF
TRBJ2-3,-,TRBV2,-,TGTGCCAGCAGTGAAAACGGCGGGTCCGGTACGCAGTATTTT,CASSENGGSGTQYF
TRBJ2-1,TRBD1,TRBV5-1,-,TGCGCAGACAGGGGCCCTCACAATGAGCAGTTCTTC,CADRGPHNEQFF
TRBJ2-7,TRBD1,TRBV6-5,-,TGTGCCAGCAGAGTCCGGGACAGGGAATACGAGCAGTACTTC,CASRVRDREYEQYF
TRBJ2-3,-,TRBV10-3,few,TGTGCCATCAGTGGACTAGGAGGACTCCAGACGGACACAGATACGCAGTATTTT,CAISGLGGLQTDTDTQYF
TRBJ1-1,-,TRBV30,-,TGTGCCCGTCAAGGCAGGGGATACATGAACACTGAAGCTTTCTTT,CARQGRGYMNTEAFF
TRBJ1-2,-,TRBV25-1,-,TGTGCCAGCAGTGAATATGGCGTTAACTATGGCTACACCTTC,CASSEYGVNYGYTF
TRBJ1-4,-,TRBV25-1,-,TGTGCCAGCAGTGAATTCTGGGCAGGGACTAATGAAAAACTGTTTTTT,CASSEFWAGTNEKLFF
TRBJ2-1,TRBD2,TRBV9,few,TGTGCCAGCAGCGAATATTCGGGGGGGTCCTACAATGAGCAGTTCTTC,CASSEYSGGSYNEQFF
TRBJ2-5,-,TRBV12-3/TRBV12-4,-,TGTGCCAGCAGTCTCGACTCGTCCGGAGGGACCCAGTACTTC,CASSLDSSGGTQYF
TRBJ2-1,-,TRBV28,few,TGTGCCAGCAGTTTAATAACTACCGATCGGTATGAGCAGTTCTTC,CASSLITTDRYEQFF